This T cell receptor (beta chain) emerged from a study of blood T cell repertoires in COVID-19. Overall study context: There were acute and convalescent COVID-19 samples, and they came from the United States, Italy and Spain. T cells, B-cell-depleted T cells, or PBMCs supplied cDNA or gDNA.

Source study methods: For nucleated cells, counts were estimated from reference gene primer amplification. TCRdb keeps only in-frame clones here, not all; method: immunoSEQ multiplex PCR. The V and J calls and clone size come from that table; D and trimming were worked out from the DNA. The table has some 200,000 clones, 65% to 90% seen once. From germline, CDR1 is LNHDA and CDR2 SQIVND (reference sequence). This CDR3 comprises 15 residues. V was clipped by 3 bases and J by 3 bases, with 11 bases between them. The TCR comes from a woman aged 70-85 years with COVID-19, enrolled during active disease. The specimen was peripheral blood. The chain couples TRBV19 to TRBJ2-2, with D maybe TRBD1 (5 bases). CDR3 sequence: CASSIGRAYTGELFF. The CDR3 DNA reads TGTGCCAGTAGTATTGGCAGGGCTTACACCGGGGAGCTGTTTTTT.